One and the same sample provided the 6 T cell receptor beta chains below, sequenced in a study of T cell responses to AZD1222 COVID-19 vaccine. Data came from immunoSEQ multiplex PCR; TCRdb stores just in-frame clones and leaves some out. Among 90,000 to 120,000 clones, under 95% were seen once, and the ten largest hold roughly a fifth. Material: peripheral blood, obtained on day 0 of AZD1222 vaccination. These receptors all come from an adult in good health.

This clone has just one count. The chain uses TRBV5-1 and TRBJ2-7; the match to TRBD1 covers 9 bases. The germline gives CDR1 SGHRS, CDR2 YFSETQ. There are 15 residues in the CDR3. With V trimmed by 5 bases and J by 6 bases, 12 bases remained unmatched. The CDR3 protein is CASRGHGTGLGEQYF. DNA of the CDR3: TGCGCCAGCAGGGGCCACGGGACAGGGCTGGGCGAGCAGTACTTC.

The CDR3 reads CASSRRGTGGPYEQYF. Written as DNA, the CDR3 is TGTGCCAGCAGCCGGAGAGGGACAGGGGGTCCCTACGAGCAGTACTTC. The rearrangement links TRBV4-2 to TRBJ2-7; TRBD1 matches 11 bases. Germline CDR1 is LGHNA and CDR2 is YNFKEQ. The CDR3 loop spans 16 amino acids. J was trimmed by 2 bases and V by 4 bases; bases with no gene match: 7.

The CDR3 bases are TGTGCCAGCAGTTACGGACAGTTTAACTATGGCTACACCTTC. This translates into CASSYGQFNYGYTF. The chain combines TRBV6-2 or TRBV6-3 with TRBJ1-2; D perhaps matches TRBD1 (6 bases). Per the germline V gene, CDR1 is MNHEY and CDR2 is SVGEGT. The CDR3 consists of 14 residues. V gave up 2 bases and J gave up 1 base, with 8 bases separating them.

The V call is TRBV12-3 or TRBV12-4, the J call TRBJ2-1; D unresolved. Trimming shortened V by 1 base and J by 3 bases, and 1 base separated the two germline ends. The length of the CDR3 is 12 residues. The CDR3 sequence: CASSLGYNEQFF. The DNA of the CDR3 is TGTGCCAGCAGTTTAGGCTACAATGAGCAGTTCTTC.

The gene calls are TRBV19 and TRBJ1-2; no reliable D call. CDR1 is LNHDA, CDR2 SQIVND, per germline (reference sequence). Trimming took off 7 bases at V and 4 bases at J, with 16 bases between the two ends. The CDR3 length is 14 residues. The CDR3 DNA reads TGTGCCAGTAATCCGGTCGCCTACCCCTATGGCTACACCTTC. Translating gives CASNPVAYPYGYTF.

The rearrangement joins TRBV6-5 to TRBJ2-2; maybe TRBD1 (6 bases). The germline V gene has CDR1 MNHEY and CDR2 SVGAGI. V lost 5 bases, J lost 6 bases, and 10 bases lay in between. The CDR3 is 13 amino acids. The chain's CDR3 is CASSPRQAGELFF. The CDR3 nucleotides read TGTGCCAGCAGTCCAAGACAGGCCGGGGAGCTGTTTTTT.